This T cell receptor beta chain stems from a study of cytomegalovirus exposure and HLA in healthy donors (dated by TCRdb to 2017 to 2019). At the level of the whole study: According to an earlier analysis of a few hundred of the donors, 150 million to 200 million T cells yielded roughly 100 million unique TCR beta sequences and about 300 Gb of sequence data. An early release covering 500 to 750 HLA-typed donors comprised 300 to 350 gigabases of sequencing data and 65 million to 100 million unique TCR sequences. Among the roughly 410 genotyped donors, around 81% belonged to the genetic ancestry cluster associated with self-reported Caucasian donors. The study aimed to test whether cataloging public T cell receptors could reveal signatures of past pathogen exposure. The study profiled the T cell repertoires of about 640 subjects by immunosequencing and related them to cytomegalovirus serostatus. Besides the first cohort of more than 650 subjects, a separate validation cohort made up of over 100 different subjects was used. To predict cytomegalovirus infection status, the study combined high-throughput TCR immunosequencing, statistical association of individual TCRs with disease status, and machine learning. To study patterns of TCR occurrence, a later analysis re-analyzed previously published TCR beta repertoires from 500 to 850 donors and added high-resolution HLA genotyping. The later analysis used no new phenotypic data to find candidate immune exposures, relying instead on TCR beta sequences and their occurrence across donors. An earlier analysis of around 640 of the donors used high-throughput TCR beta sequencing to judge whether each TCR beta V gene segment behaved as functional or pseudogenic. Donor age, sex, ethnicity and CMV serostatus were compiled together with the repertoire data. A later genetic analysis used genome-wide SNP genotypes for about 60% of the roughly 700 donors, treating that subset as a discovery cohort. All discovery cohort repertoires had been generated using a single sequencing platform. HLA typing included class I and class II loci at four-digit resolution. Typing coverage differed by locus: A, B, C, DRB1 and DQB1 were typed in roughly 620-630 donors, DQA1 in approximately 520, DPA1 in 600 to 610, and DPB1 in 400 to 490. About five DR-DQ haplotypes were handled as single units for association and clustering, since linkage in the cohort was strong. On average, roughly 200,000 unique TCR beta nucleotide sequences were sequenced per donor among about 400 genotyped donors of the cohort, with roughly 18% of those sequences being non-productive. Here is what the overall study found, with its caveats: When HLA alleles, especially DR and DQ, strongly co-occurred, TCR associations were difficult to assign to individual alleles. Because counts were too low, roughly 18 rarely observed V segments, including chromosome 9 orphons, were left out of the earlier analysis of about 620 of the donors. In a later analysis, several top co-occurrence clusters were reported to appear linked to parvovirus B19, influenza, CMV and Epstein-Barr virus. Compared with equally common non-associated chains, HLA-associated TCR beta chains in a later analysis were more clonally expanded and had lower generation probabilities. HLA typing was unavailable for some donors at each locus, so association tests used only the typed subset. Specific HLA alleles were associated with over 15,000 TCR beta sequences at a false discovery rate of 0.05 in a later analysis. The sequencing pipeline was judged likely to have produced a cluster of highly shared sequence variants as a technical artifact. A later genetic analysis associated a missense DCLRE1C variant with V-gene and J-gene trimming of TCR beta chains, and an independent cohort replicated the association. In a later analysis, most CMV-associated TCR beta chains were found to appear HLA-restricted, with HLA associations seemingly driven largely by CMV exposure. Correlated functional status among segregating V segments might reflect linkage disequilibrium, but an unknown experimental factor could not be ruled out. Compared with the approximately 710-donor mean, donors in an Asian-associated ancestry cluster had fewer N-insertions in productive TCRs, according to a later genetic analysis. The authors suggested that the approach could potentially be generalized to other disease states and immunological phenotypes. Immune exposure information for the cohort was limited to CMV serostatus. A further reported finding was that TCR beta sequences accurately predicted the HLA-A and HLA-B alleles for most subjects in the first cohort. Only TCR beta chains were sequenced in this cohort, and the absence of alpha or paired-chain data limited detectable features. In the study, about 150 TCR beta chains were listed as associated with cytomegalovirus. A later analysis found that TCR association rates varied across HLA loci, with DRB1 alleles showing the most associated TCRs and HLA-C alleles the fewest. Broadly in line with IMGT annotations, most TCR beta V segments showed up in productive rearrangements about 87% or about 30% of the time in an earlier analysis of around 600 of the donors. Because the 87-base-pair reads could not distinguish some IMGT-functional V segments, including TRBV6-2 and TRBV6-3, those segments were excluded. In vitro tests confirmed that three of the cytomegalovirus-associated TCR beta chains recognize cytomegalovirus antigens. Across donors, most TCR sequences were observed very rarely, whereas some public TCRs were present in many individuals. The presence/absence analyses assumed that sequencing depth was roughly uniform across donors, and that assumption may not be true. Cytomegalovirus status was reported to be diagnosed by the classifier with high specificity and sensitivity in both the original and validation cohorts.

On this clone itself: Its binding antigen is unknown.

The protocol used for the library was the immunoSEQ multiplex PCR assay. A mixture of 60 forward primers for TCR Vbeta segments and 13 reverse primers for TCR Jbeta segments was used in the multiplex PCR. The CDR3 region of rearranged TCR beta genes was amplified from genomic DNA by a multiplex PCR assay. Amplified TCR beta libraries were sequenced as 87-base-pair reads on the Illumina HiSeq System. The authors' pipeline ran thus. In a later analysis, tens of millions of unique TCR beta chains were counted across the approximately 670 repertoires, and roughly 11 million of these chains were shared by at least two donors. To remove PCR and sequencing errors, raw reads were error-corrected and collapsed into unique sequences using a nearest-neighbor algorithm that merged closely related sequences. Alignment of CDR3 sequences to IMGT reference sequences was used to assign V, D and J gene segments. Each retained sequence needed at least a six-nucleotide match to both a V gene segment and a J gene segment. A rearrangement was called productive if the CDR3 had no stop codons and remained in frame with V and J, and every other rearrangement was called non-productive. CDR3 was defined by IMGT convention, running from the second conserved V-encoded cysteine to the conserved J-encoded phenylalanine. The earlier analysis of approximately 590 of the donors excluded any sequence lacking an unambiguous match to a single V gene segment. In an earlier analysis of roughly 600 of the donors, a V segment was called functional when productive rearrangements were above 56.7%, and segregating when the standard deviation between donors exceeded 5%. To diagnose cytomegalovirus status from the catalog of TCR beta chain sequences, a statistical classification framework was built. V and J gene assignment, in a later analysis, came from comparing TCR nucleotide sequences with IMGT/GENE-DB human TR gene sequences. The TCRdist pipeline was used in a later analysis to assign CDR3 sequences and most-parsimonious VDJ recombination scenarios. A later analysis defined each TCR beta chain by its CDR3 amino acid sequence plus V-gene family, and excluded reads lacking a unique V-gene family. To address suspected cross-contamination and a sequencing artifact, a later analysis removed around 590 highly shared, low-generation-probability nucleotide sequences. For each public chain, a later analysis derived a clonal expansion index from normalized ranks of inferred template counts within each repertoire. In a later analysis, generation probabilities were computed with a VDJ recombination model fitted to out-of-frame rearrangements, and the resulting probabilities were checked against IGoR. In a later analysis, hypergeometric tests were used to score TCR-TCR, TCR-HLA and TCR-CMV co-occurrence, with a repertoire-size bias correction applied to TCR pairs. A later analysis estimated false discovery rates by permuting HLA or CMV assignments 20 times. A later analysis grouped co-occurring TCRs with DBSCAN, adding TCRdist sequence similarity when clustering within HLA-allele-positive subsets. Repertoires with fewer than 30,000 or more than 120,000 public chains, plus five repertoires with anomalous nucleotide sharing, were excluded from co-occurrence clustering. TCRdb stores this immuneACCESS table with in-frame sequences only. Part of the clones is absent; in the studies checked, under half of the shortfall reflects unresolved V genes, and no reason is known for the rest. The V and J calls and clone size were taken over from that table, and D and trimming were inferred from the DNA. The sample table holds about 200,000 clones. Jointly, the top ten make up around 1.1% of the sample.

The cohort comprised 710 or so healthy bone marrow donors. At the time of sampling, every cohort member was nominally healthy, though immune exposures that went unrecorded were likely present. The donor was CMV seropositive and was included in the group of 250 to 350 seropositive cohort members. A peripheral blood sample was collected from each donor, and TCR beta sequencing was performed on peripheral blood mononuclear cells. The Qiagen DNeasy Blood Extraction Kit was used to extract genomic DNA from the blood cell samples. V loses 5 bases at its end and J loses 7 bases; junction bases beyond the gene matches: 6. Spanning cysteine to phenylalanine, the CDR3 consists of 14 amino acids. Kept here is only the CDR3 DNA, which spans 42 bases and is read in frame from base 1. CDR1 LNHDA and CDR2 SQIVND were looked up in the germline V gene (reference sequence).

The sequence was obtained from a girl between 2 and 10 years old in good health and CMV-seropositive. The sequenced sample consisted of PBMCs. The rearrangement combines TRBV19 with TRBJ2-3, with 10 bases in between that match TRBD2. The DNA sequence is TGTGCCAGTAGTTTGTTAGCGGGAGGATATACGCAGTATTTT. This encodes CASSLLAGGYTQYF.